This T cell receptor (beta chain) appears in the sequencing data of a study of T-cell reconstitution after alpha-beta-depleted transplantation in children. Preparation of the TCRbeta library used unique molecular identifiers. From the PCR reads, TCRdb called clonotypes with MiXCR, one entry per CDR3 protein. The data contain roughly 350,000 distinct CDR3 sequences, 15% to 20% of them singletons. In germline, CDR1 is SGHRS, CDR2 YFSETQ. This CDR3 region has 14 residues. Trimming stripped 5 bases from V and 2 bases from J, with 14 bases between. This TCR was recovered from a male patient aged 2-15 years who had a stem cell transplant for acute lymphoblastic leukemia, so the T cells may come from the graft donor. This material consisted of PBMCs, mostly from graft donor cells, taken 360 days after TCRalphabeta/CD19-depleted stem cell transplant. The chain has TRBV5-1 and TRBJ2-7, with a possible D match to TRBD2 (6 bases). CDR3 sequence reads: CASSGRGGAYEQYF. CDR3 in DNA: TGCGCCAGCAGTGGTCGTGGCGGGGCCTACGAGCAGTACTTC. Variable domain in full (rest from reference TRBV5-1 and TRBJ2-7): KAGVTQTPRYLIKTRGQQVTLSCSPISGHRSVSWYQQTPGQGLQFLFEYFSETQRNKGNFPGRFSGRQFSNSRSEMNVSTLELGDSALYLCASSGRGGAYEQYFGPGTRLTVT.